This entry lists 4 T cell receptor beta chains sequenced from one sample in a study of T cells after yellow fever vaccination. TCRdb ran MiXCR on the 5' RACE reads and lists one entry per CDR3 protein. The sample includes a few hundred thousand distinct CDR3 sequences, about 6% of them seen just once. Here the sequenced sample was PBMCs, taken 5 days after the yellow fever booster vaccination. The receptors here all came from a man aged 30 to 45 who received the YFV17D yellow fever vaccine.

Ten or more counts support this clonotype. This chain's CDR3 is CASSSSGANIQYF. CDR3 bases: TGTGCCAGCAGCTCCTCAGGGGCCAACATTCAGTACTTC. The chain uses TRBV7-2 and TRBJ2-4; possible D gene TRBD1, 6 bases. Between the trimmed V and J ends, which lost 4 bases and 7 bases, there was a span of 11 bases. CDR1 is SGHTA and CDR2 is FQGNSA in the germline V gene. This CDR3 comprises 13 residues. Based on the CDR3 plus reference TRBV7-2 and TRBJ2-4, the full variable domain is GAGVSQSPSNKVTEKGKDVELRCDPISGHTALYWYRQSLGQGLEFLIYFQGNSAPDKSGLPSDRFSAERTGGSVSTLTIQRTQQEDSAVYLCASSSSGANIQYFGAGTRLSVL.

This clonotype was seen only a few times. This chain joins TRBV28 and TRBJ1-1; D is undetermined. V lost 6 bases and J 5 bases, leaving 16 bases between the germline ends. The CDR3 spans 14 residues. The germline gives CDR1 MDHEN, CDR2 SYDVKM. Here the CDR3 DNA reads TGTGCCAGCAGGAACGTCTGGATCCGGACTGAAGCTTTCTTT. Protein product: CASRNVWIRTEAFF. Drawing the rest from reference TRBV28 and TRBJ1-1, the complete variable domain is DVKVTQSSRYLVKRTGEKVFLECVQDMDHENMFWYRQDPGLGLRLIYFSYDVKMKEKGDIPEGYSVSREKKERFSLILESASTNQTSMYLCASRNVWIRTEAFFGQGTRLTVV.

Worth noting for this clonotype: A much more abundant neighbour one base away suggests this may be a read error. CDR3 in DNA: TGCAGCGTTGGGGGGGGCTACAAGCAGTACTTC. This gives the protein CSVGGGYKQYF. This chain joins TRBV29-1 and TRBJ2-7; possible D gene TRBD2, 7 bases. CDR3 length: 11 residues. Germline assignment: CDR1 SQVTM and CDR2 ANQGSEA.

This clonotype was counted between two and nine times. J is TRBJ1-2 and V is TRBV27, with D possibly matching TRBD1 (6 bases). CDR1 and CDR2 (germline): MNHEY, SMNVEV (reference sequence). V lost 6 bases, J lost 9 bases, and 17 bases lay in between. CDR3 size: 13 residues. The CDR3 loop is CASRLQGRDRYTF. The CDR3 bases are TGTGCCAGCAGACTTCAGGGGCGCGATCGCTACACCTTC.